This T cell receptor beta chain derives from a study of blood T cell repertoires in COVID-19. This table comes from immunoSEQ multiplex PCR, and its TCRdb copy is limited to in-frame clones, with some not included. The sample lists approximately 300,000 clones; 92% were seen once. The TCR sequence derives from a young woman who had recovered from COVID-19. The sequenced material came from PBMCs or T cells enriched from blood (not recorded which).

The CDR3 is CASSFSAGELFF. DNA for the CDR3: TGTGCCAGCAGCTTCTCTGCCGGGGAGCTGTTTTTT. The chain is built from TRBV7-2 and TRBJ2-2; no firm D call. The CDR3 covers 12 residues. Trimming stripped 3 bases from V and 6 bases from J, with 5 bases between. The germline CDR1 and CDR2 sequences are SGHTA and FQGNSA.